The T cell receptor (beta chain) described here comes from a study of T cells in Graves' hyperthyroidism and ophthalmopathy. This clonotype came up many times. No antigen is known for it. Stable Graves' hyperthyroidism meant no ophthalmopathy progression within 18 months. Study conclusions and caveats: Also found in blood were most expanded thyroid clonotypes above 0.001.

Germline V lookup: CDR1 SQVTM, CDR2 ANQGSEA. The junction had 6 bases not matched to a gene; V was cut back by 2 bases and J by 2 bases. The CDR3 length is 16 residues. TCR beta CDR3 region amplification was performed from RNA transcripts. During a first-round RT-PCR of the TCR CDR3, the HTBI primer set was used. TCRdb re-derived calls from the multiplex PCR reads in MiXCR, one entry per CDR3 protein. The sample records roughly 300,000 distinct CDR3 sequences, 15% to 20% being singletons. The TCR comes from a woman aged 45 to 65 with Graves' hyperthyroidism. The V gene is TRBV29-1, the J gene TRBJ2-1, with 10 bases lining up with TRBD2. Sequencing was carried out using blood. CDR3 sequence: CSVELTSGMAYNEQFF. CDR3 sequence (DNA): TGCAGCGTTGAATTAACTAGCGGGATGGCCTACAATGAGCAGTTCTTC.